The 15 T cell receptor beta chains below all came from one sample that was sequenced in a study of cytomegalovirus exposure and HLA in healthy donors. PCR was performed using 60 Vbeta and 13 Jbeta primers. Sequenced by immunoSEQ multiplex PCR; TCRdb stores in-frame clones only, minus some. Counted here are more than 85,000 clones, about 13% occurring once; the ten biggest clones make up approximately 15%. The source material was PBMCs. The origin of the receptors is a man in his forties or fifties in good health and CMV-seropositive.

This clone was recorded a few times. The gene calls are TRBV5-1 and TRBJ2-3, with D hard to call. The CDR3 is 16 residues long. V lost 0 bases, J lost 0 bases, and 11 bases lay in between. The germline V gene has CDR1 SGHRS and CDR2 YFSETQ. The CDR3 protein is CASSLAQTPSTDTQYF. The DNA of the CDR3 is TGCGCCAGCAGCTTGGCACAGACCCCTAGCACAGATACGCAGTATTTT.

This chain connects TRBV7-9 to TRBJ2-3; the match to TRBD2 covers 7 bases. CDR1 and CDR2 from the germline V gene are SEHNR and FQNEAQ (reference sequence). Trimming at V came to 7 bases and at J to 4 bases, leaving 20 bases not matched to a gene. The CDR3 totals 18 residues. The CDR3: CASTSGLAAIGRADTQYF. The CDR3 nucleotides read TGTGCCAGCACCTCGGGGCTAGCGGCTATAGGGCGGGCAGATACGCAGTATTTT.

The V and J genes are TRBV4-1 and TRBJ2-3, with D tentatively TRBD2 (6 bases). The CDR3 consists of 17 residues. Germline-derived CDR1 and CDR2 are MGHRA and YSYEKL. V dropped 4 bases and J dropped 0 bases, with 17 bases sitting between them. CDR3 loop: CASSPIRGTDSTDTQYF. The CDR3 nucleotides are TGCGCCAGCAGCCCAATACGCGGGACGGATAGCACAGATACGCAGTATTTT.

The chain joins TRBV7-2 to TRBJ2-6; D uncertain. CDR3 length: 15 amino acids. Between the trimmed V and J ends, which lost 2 bases and 1 base, there was a span of 6 bases. CDR1 is SGHTA and CDR2 is FQGNSA in the germline V gene. CDR3 in amino acids: CASSLRSSGANVLTF. The CDR3, as DNA: TGTGCCAGCAGCTTAAGGAGTTCTGGGGCCAACGTCCTGACTTTC. Based on the CDR3 plus reference TRBV7-2 and TRBJ2-6, the full variable domain is GAGVSQSPSNKVTEKGKDVELRCDPISGHTALYWYRQSLGQGLEFLIYFQGNSAPDKSGLPSDRFSAERTGGSVSTLTIQRTQQEDSAVYLCASSLRSSGANVLTFGAGSRLTVL.

To note about this clone: The sample has other DNA sequences that encode this CDR3 too. This chain uses TRBV6-5 with TRBJ1-2; possible D gene TRBD1, 5 bases. With 0 bases removed from V and 2 bases from J, the gap between germline ends came to 7 bases. This CDR3 has 14 amino acids. Germline assignment: CDR1 MNHEY and CDR2 SVGAGI. The CDR3 nucleotides are TGTGCCAGCAGTTACTCGGGGGGAAACTATGGCTACACCTTC. Translating it yields CASSYSGGNYGYTF.

This clone was detected only a few times. This chain uses TRBV10-3 with TRBJ2-5; 8 bases line up with TRBD1. CDR1 is ENHRY, CDR2 SYGVKD, per germline. CDR3 length: 12 amino acids. V lost 6 bases, J lost 3 bases, and 0 bases stayed unmatched. The CDR3 sequence: CAIRGQEETQYF. CDR3 DNA: TGTGCCATCAGGGGACAGGAAGAGACCCAGTACTTC.

The V gene is TRBV15, the J gene TRBJ1-1; a weak D match, TRBD1 (5 bases). V dropped 5 bases and J dropped 3 bases, with 16 bases sitting between them. Germline CDR1 LNHNV, CDR2 YYDKDF (reference sequence). The CDR3 runs to 15 residues. In nucleotides, the CDR3 is TGTGCCACCAGCCAAACCGAGGAGGGGCACACTGAAGCTTTCTTT. Translating gives CATSQTEEGHTEAFF.

This clone has just a few counts. The chain employs TRBV28 and TRBJ2-3, with D tentatively TRBD2 (5 bases). The germline V and J ends were trimmed by 3 bases and 1 base, with 8 bases remaining between them. CDR1 and CDR2 from the germline V gene are MDHEN and SYDVKM. This CDR3 is 14 amino acids long. The CDR3 nucleotides read TGTGCCAGCAGTTTCCTAGCTGGCACAGATACGCAGTATTTT. This codes for CASSFLAGTDTQYF.

This clone was detected only a few times. This chain uses TRBV27 with TRBJ2-5; no reliable D call. CDR3 size: 12 residues. Germline CDR1 MNHEY, CDR2 SMNVEV (reference sequence). Trimming removed 4 bases at V and 1 base at J, with 4 bases between. The CDR3 nucleotides read TGTGCCAGCAGTTCTTTCCAAGAGACCCAGTACTTC. Translating gives CASSSFQETQYF.

J is TRBJ1-1 and V is TRBV10-2, with D possibly TRBD1 on 6 matching bases. Trimming left V 0 bases short and J 5 bases short, with 16 bases between. This CDR3 comprises 16 residues. In germline, CDR1 is WSHSY, CDR2 SAAADI. This CDR3 reads CASSESIRGAGTEAFF. The DNA for the CDR3 is TGCGCCAGCAGTGAGTCGATTCGGGGGGCGGGAACTGAAGCTTTCTTT.

V is TRBV18 and J is TRBJ1-5; 9 nucleotides line up with TRBD1. CDR1 and CDR2 from the germline V gene are KGHSH and LQKENI. The CDR3 covers 16 residues. Trimming cost V 3 bases and J 2 bases; bases outside gene matches: 5. In DNA, the CDR3 is TGTGCCAGCTCACCTTACAGGGGGCGTGGCAATCAGCCCCAGCATTTT. The encoded protein is CASSPYRGRGNQPQHF.

Written as DNA, the CDR3 is TGTGCCAGCGGGAACAGGGAAAATCAGCCCCAGCATTTT. Residues: CASGNRENQPQHF. V and J are TRBV6-6 and TRBJ1-5; weak D call: TRBD1 (6 bases). The CDR3 consists of 13 residues. Germline V gene sequence: CDR1 MNHNY, CDR2 SVGAGI (reference sequence). V lost 8 bases and J lost 4, with 12 bases in between.

This clone was found a few times. The rearrangement uses TRBV6-5 and TRBJ1-1, with D possibly matching TRBD1 (5 bases). Trimming pared 0 bases from V and 11 bases from J, leaving 10 bases between. The CDR3 has 12 residues. The germline V gene has CDR1 MNHEY and CDR2 SVGAGI. This CDR3 is CASSYSGGRAFF. The DNA of the CDR3 is TGTGCCAGCAGTTACTCGGGGGGTCGGGCTTTCTTT.

The J gene is TRBJ2-7, the V gene TRBV4-3; 9 positions match TRBD2. Per the germline V gene, CDR1 is LGHNA and CDR2 is YSLEER. This CDR3 has 16 amino acids. V shed 0 bases, J shed 2 bases, and the junction held 5 bases outside the gene matches. The CDR3 coding sequence is TGCGCCAGCAGCCAAGACTCGCTAGCGGGGACCTACGAGCAGTACTTC. Translation: CASSQDSLAGTYEQYF.

This sequence joins TRBV30 and TRBJ1-6, with 7 nucleotides matching TRBD1. After removal of 6 bases from V and 7 bases from J, the junction contained 6 bases not matched to a gene. Germline CDR1 reads GTSNPN; CDR2 reads SVGIG (reference sequence). There are 13 residues in the CDR3. CDR3 sequence reads: CACSGQQNSPLHF. In nucleotides, the CDR3 is TGTGCCTGTTCGGGACAGCAAAATTCACCCCTCCACTTT.